One sample yielded the 31 T cell receptor beta chains listed below, sequenced in a study of blood T cells in healthy people across ages (dated by TCRdb to the mid-2010s). Library method: 5' RACE. A second 7 to 11 cycle PCR used a sample-barcoded 5' primer and a J-beta primer mix. The public sequencing data were trimmed at Q25 with fastp and processed into clonotypes with MiXCR by TCRdb, which kept only in-frame beta chains. Here each entry gathers all rows of one CDR3 protein and keeps the most common genes and DNA. The sample table holds some 1,800,000 distinct CDR3 sequences, of which about 39% were seen once. The top ten hold roughly 23% of the sample. Sequenced sample: blood. The source of these receptors is a human donor in good health.

The chain couples TRBV28 to TRBJ1-2, with a tentative D call TRBD1 (5 bases). The CDR3 sequence is 15 residues long. CDR1 and CDR2 (germline): MDHEN, SYDVKM. Trimming cost V 4 bases and J 0 bases, with 12 bases left between them. CDR3 protein: CASSSRGDSNYGYTF. The CDR3 coding sequence is TGTGCCAGCAGTTCCCGGGGCGATTCTAACTATGGCTACACCTTC.

The rearrangement joins TRBV6-2 or TRBV6-3 to TRBJ2-5; D gene uncertain. Trimming cost V 1 base and J 0 bases, with 6 bases left between them. Germline CDR1 MNHEY, CDR2 SVGEGT. The CDR3 length is 14 residues. CDR3 sequence (DNA): TGTGCCAGCAGTTACTTAGGCCACCAAGAGACCCAGTACTTC. It yields the protein CASSYLGHQETQYF.

This clonotype has just a few counts. This rearrangement joins TRBV11-2 to TRBJ1-6; D is undetermined. V lost 2 bases, J lost 9 bases, and 5 bases lay in between. This CDR3 region has 12 residues. The germline V gene has CDR1 SGHAT and CDR2 FQNNGV. The CDR3 loop is CASSLSPSPLHF. Written as DNA, the CDR3 is TGTGCCAGCAGCTTAAGTCCTTCACCCCTCCACTTT. Together with reference TRBV11-2 and TRBJ1-6, the CDR3 gives the full variable domain: EAGVAQSPRYKIIEKRQSVAFWCNPISGHATLYWYQQILGQGPKLLIQFQNNGVVDDSQLPKDRFSAERLKGVDSTLKIQPAKLEDSAVYLCASSLSPSPLHFGNGTRLTVT.

The rearrangement uses TRBV29-1 and TRBJ2-7, with no clear D. V dropped 7 bases and J dropped 4 bases, with 11 bases sitting between them. This CDR3 is built from 11 residues. Germline lookup yields CDR1 SQVTM and CDR2 ANQGSEA. The CDR3 DNA reads as TGCAGCGCAACATTGTGGTACGAGCAGTACTTC. As protein: CSATLWYEQYF.

The chain carries TRBV10-3 and TRBJ1-5; D might be TRBD1 (6 bases). The CDR3 sequence is 15 residues long. Trimming cost V 4 bases and J 1 base, with 11 bases left between them. Germline assignment: CDR1 ENHRY and CDR2 SYGVKD. For the CDR3, the DNA is TGTGCCATCAGTGCACAAACAGGGAGCAATCAGCCCCAGCATTTT. Amino acids: CAISAQTGSNQPQHF.

CDR3 loop: CAIKVSSNTEAFF. CDR3 DNA: TGTGCCATCAAAGTGTCCTCGAACACTGAAGCTTTCTTT. This chain connects TRBV10-3 to TRBJ1-1; D gene uncertain. Germline CDR1 reads ENHRY; CDR2 reads SYGVKD. The CDR3 covers 13 residues. Trimming left V 7 bases short and J 1 base short, with 10 bases between.

This clonotype was seen more than once but under ten times. One end of the junction fails to match germline, which may point to a read error. V is TRBV20-1 and J is TRBJ1-6, with D possibly matching TRBD1 (5 bases). Germline V CDR1 and CDR2: DFQATT, SNEGSKA (reference sequence). This CDR3 is built from 13 residues. Here the CDR3 DNA reads TGCAGTGGCAGGGAAGTGAATAATTCGCCCCTCCACTTT. Protein: CSGREVNNSPLHF.

The CDR3, as DNA: TGCAGCGGGGCTTGGGGGGACAATGAGCAGTTCTTC. Translation: CSGAWGDNEQFF. V is TRBV29-1 and J is TRBJ2-1; tentative D call: TRBD2 (6 bases). Germline CDR1 reads SQVTM; CDR2 reads ANQGSEA. The CDR3 runs 12 residues. Trimming left V 7 bases short and J 5 bases short, with 12 bases between.

This clonotype was counted only a few times. CDR3 DNA sequence: TGCAGCGTCCCGACCCATGGGGACAGGGAGTATGGCTACACCTTC. This translates into CSVPTHGDREYGYTF. The chain couples TRBV29-1 to TRBJ1-2; 9 nucleotides match TRBD1. CDR3 length: 15 amino acids. The junction had 13 bases not matched to a gene; V was cut back by 6 bases and J by 5 bases. Germline loops: CDR1 SQVTM, CDR2 ANQGSEA. The full variable domain, with the rest looked up from reference TRBV29-1 and TRBJ1-2, is SAVISQKPSRDICQRGTSLTIQCQVDSQVTMMFWYRQQPGQSLTLIATANQGSEATYESGFVIDKFPISRPNLTFSTLTVSNMSPEDSSIYLCSVPTHGDREYGYTFGSGTRLTVV.

This clonotype was detected ten times or more. The V gene is TRBV3-1, the J gene TRBJ2-1; no definite D call. The germline V gene encodes CDR1 LGHDT and CDR2 YNNKEL (reference sequence). The CDR3 extends over 14 amino acids. V lost 6 bases and J lost 0, with 9 bases in between. The CDR3 region is CASRASSSYNEQFF. The CDR3 DNA reads as TGTGCCAGCAGGGCTTCGAGCTCCTACAATGAGCAGTTCTTC.

The chain links TRBV18 to TRBJ2-7; D remains unclear. Germline assignment: CDR1 KGHSH and CDR2 LQKENI. Trimming shortened V by 2 bases and J by 6 bases, and 8 bases separated the two germline ends. CDR3 length: 12 amino acids. As DNA, the CDR3 is TGTGCCAGCTCACCATTTACATCCGAGCAGTACTTC. Its translation is CASSPFTSEQYF.

This chain uses TRBV10-3 with TRBJ2-1; D may match TRBD1 or TRBD2 (6 bases each). V lost 8 bases and J lost 8, with 22 bases in between. The CDR3 has 15 amino acids. Germline CDR1 ENHRY, CDR2 SYGVKD. CDR3 DNA: TGTGCCATCCTCGTCCGAGGGGGGCGATCGGATGAGCAGTTCTTC. This gives the protein CAILVRGGRSDEQFF.

This chain joins TRBV6-6 and TRBJ2-1; D call uncertain. V lost 11 bases and J lost 1, with 12 bases in between. Per germline, CDR1 MNHNY and CDR2 SVGAGI (reference sequence). The CDR3 is 13 amino acids. The DNA of the CDR3 is TGTGCCGGGTCCCGAGAATCCTACAATGAGCAGTTCTTC. Its translation: CAGSRESYNEQFF.

J is TRBJ1-2 and V is TRBV5-1, with 8 positions matching TRBD1. With V trimmed by 4 bases and J by 7 bases, 9 bases remained unmatched. CDR3 length equals 14 residues. CDR1 and CDR2 from the germline V gene are SGHRS and YFSETQ. The CDR3 region is CASSVGTGLSGYTF. In nucleotides, the CDR3 is TGCGCCAGCAGCGTAGGGACAGGTCTTTCTGGCTACACCTTC.

V is TRBV28 and J is TRBJ1-2; 11 bases are a match to TRBD1. The V segment lost 1 base and the J segment 7 bases; nucleotides outside the gene matches: 8. CDR1 and CDR2 from the germline V gene are MDHEN and SYDVKM. This CDR3 has 16 amino acids. In DNA, the CDR3 is TGTGCCAGCAGTTTATATCCGGACAGGGGGCGGTTTGGCTACACCTTC. It specifies CASSLYPDRGRFGYTF.

The rearrangement links TRBV20-1 to TRBJ1-4; D might be TRBD1 (6 bases). Looked up from germline, CDR1 is DFQATT and CDR2 is SNEGSKA (reference sequence). The CDR3 has 14 residues. The germline V and J ends were trimmed by 2 bases and 6 bases, with 13 bases remaining between them. The CDR3 DNA follows: TGCAGTGCTAGAACAGGGATGGAGGATGAAAAACTGTTTTTT. Amino acids: CSARTGMEDEKLFF.

The V call is TRBV11-3, the J call TRBJ2-5; D is undetermined. Trimming stripped 5 bases from V and 4 bases from J, with 14 bases between. This CDR3 region has 14 residues. The germline CDR1 and CDR2 sequences are SGHNT and YENEEA. In nucleotides, the CDR3 is TGTGCCAGCAGCCCCGACCTGACCGGAGAGACCCAGTACTTC. Translating it yields CASSPDLTGETQYF.

The rearrangement joins TRBV4-1 to TRBJ1-6, with TRBD1 matching 9 bases. The CDR3 is 15 amino acids. The junction had 6 bases not matched to a gene; V was cut back by 3 bases and J by 9 bases. CDR1 is MGHRA, CDR2 YSYEKL, per germline. In nucleotides, the CDR3 is TGCGCCAGCAGCCAGCAACAGGGGGCGGTTTCACCCCTCCACTTT. Protein sequence: CASSQQQGAVSPLHF.

This chain connects TRBV5-1 to TRBJ1-2; D is unclear. Trimming cost V 1 base and J 8 bases, with 12 bases left between them. The CDR3 consists of 13 residues. CDR1 SGHRS and CDR2 YFSETQ come from the germline V gene. The CDR3 DNA sequence: TGCGCCAGCAGCTTGAGGATGGCGTACGGCTACACCTTC. Its translation: CASSLRMAYGYTF.

The rearrangement uses TRBV24-1 and TRBJ2-4; possibly TRBD1 or TRBD2 for D (5 bases each). The tail of the sequence fits TRBJ2-5 better, so the J call may be wrong. The germline CDR1 and CDR2 sequences are KGHDR and SFDVKD. The CDR3 spans 16 residues. The CDR3 reads CATSESATWGSKTQYF. In DNA, the CDR3 is TGTGCCACCAGTGAGTCTGCGACCTGGGGGAGTAAGACCCAGTACTTC.

DNA for the CDR3: TGTGCCAGCAGCTTGATAAGCGATGGCTACACCTTC. As protein: CASSLISDGYTF. J is TRBJ1-2 and V is TRBV7-9; D unclear. The CDR3 consists of 12 residues. The V end lost 3 bases, the J end lost 6 bases, and 8 bases lay between the germline ends. CDR1 and CDR2 (germline): SEHNR, FQNEAQ (reference sequence). Full variable domain (missing parts from reference TRBV7-9 and TRBJ1-2): DTGVSQNPRHKITKRGQNVTFRCDPISEHNRLYWYRQTLGQGPEFLTYFQNEAQLEKSRLLSDRFSAERPKGSFSTLEIQRTEQGDSAMYLCASSLISDGYTFGSGTRLTVV.

The V and J genes are TRBV28 and TRBJ2-5, with 7 bases that match TRBD2. The CDR3 covers 15 residues. With 4 bases clipped from V and 5 bases from J, the junction kept 10 bases outside the gene matches. The V gene's germline CDR1 is MDHEN and CDR2 SYDVKM. The CDR3 DNA follows: TGTGCCAGCAGTTCCCTCCCCTCTAGCGGCGAGACCCAGTACTTC. Its translation is CASSSLPSSGETQYF.

This chain uses TRBV5-5 with TRBJ1-5; no reliable D call. This CDR3 is built from 15 residues. Trimming pared 2 bases from V and 3 bases from J, leaving 12 bases between. The germline V gene encodes CDR1 SGHKS and CDR2 YYEKEE (reference sequence). The CDR3 coding sequence is TGTGCCAGCAGCTTCGGGGTCGGTGCCAATCAGCCCCAGCATTTT. It codes for CASSFGVGANQPQHF.

A few counts support this clonotype. V is TRBV7-8 and J is TRBJ2-3; perhaps D is TRBD1 or TRBD2 (5 bases each). The CDR3 is made up of 18 amino acids. The V gene lost 5 bases and the J gene lost 6 bases, with 27 bases spanning the gap. CDR1 is SGHVS, CDR2 FQNEAQ, per germline. As DNA, the CDR3 is TGTGCCAGCAGCCCCCGGGGCAGGAGGAGAGGGAAGGGGGATACGCAGTATTTT. The encoded protein is CASSPRGRRRGKGDTQYF.

This clonotype has just a few counts. CDR3 nucleotides: TGTGCCAGCAGTTCGACAGGGGCCCCTGGCTACGAGCAGTACTTC. Translating it yields CASSSTGAPGYEQYF. V is TRBV27 and J is TRBJ2-7; 8 nucleotides align to TRBD1. Unmatched junction bases numbered 8, after V lost 4 bases and J lost 3 bases. Germline V gene data show CDR1 as MNHEY and CDR2 as SMNVEV (reference sequence). The CDR3 has 15 residues.

This chain joins TRBV15 and TRBJ2-1; D ambiguous. V was pared by 6 bases and J by 7 bases, with 16 bases between. There are 14 residues in the CDR3. Germline V gene lookup returns CDR1 LNHNV and CDR2 YYDKDF (reference sequence). The CDR3 DNA reads as TGTGCCACCAGGTCCCCGTACGGGTATAATGAGCAGTTCTTC. Translating gives CATRSPYGYNEQFF.

Remarks on this clonotype: A read error may explain this, as a much larger clone is one base away. V gene TRBV12-3 or TRBV12-4 combines with J gene TRBJ2-3; maybe TRBD1 (6 bases). Deletions cut 5 bases from V and 2 bases from J, with 11 bases between. The CDR3 covers 14 residues. CDR3 amino acids: CASSGVGATDTQYF. The CDR3 nucleotides are TGTGCCAGCAGTGGCGTGGGGGCCACAGATACGCAGTATTTT.

The rearrangement uses TRBV20-1 and TRBJ2-1, with a possible D match to TRBD1 (5 bases). The J call may be in error: the DNA end matches TRBJ2-7 better. The CDR3 runs to 13 residues. Looked up from germline, CDR1 is DFQATT and CDR2 is SNEGSKA (reference sequence). CDR3 in DNA: TGCAGTGCTGGCCTCCCGGACACTTACGAGCAGTACTTC. Protein: CSAGLPDTYEQYF.

This clonotype was observed a few times. This chain joins TRBV30 and TRBJ1-2; 8 bases map to TRBD1. V trimming: 2 bases; J trimming: 6 bases; junction bases outside the gene matches: 11. Germline CDR1 reads GTSNPN; CDR2 reads SVGIG (reference sequence). CDR3 length: 15 amino acids. The DNA of the CDR3 is TGTGCCTGGAGTCCGCAGGACAGGGTGAGCGATGGCTACACCTTC. It is translated as CAWSPQDRVSDGYTF. The full variable domain, its missing parts supplied by reference TRBV30 and TRBJ1-2, is SQTIHQWPATLVQPVGSPLSLECTVEGTSNPNLYWYRQAAGRGLQLLFYSVGIGQISSEVPQNLSASRPQDRQFILSSKKLLLSDSGFYLCAWSPQDRVSDGYTFGSGTRLTVV.

The table lists this clonotype with a few counts. The chain combines TRBV10-3 with TRBJ2-7; D not resolved. The length of the CDR3 is 13 residues. CDR1 is ENHRY, CDR2 SYGVKD, per germline. Between the trimmed V and J ends, which lost 2 bases and 7 bases, there was a span of 12 bases. CDR3 DNA: TGTGCCATCAGTGAGCAAAACGATCAAGAGCAGTACTTC. It translates to CAISEQNDQEQYF.

The chain couples TRBV29-1 to TRBJ2-4; D is undetermined. TRBJ2-7 explains the end of the DNA better; the J call may be wrong. This CDR3 contains 13 residues. Germline CDR1 SQVTM, CDR2 ANQGSEA. The CDR3 DNA reads as TGCAGCGTTCTTTTAGGCAGATACTACGAGCAGTACTTC. Encoded protein: CSVLLGRYYEQYF.